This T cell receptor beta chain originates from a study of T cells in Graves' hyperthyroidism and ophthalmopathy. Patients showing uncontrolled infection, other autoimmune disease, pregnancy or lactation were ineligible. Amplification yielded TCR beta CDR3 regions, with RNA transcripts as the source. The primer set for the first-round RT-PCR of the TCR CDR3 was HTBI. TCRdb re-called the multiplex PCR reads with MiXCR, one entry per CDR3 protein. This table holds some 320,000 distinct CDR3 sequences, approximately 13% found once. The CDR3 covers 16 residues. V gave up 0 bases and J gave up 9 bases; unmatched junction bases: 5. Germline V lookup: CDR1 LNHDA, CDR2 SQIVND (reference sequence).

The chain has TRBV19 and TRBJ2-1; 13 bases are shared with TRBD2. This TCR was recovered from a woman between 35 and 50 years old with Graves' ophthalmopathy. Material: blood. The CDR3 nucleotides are TGTGCCAGTAGTATAGATCGACTAGCGGGAGGAAGTGAGCAGTTCTTC. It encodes CASSIDRLAGGSEQFF.